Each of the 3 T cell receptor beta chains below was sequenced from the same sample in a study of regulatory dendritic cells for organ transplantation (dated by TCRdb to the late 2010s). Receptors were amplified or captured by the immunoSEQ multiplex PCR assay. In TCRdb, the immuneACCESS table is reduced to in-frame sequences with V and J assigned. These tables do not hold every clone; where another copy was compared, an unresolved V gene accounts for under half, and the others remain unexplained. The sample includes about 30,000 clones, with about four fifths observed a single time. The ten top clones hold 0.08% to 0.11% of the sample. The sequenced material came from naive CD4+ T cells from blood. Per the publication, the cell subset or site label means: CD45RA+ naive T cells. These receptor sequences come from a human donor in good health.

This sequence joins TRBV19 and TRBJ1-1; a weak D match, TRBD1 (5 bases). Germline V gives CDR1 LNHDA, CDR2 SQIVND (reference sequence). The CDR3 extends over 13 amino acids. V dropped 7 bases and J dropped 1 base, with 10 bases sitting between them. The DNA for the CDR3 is TGTGCCAGTACAGGGTTTGAGAACACTGAAGCTTTCTTT. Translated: CASTGFENTEAFF. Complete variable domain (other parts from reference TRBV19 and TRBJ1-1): DGGITQSPKYLFRKEGQNVTLSCEQNLNHDAMYWYRQDPGQGLRLIYYSQIVNDFQKGDIAEGYSVSREKKESFPLTVTSAQKNPTAFYLCASTGFENTEAFFGQGTRLTVV.

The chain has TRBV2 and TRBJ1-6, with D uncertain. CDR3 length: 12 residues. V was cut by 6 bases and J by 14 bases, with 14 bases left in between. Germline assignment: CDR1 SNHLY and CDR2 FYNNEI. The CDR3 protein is CASRADTLALHF. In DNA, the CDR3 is TGTGCCAGCAGGGCGGATACATTGGCCCTCCACTTT.

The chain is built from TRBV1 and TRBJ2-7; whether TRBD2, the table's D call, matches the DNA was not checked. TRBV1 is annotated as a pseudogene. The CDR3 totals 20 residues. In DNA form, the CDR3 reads TGCACCAGCAGCCAAGATCGTTCGGCAGCTTCGGGGGACTATCGCTTCGAGCAGTACTTC. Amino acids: CTSSQDRSAASGDYRFEQYF.